These T cell receptor beta chains were read from a single sample in a study of blood T cell repertoires in COVID-19. Sequencing was performed with immunoSEQ multiplex PCR; in TCRdb, only in-frame clones are kept and a portion is missing. The table has 350,000 to 400,000 clones, roughly 92% seen once. Sequencing was carried out using PBMCs or T cells enriched from blood (not recorded which). The receptors were sampled from a woman between 40 and 50 years old who had been exposed to COVID-19. Both conserved end residues are part of each CDR3. The D gene is left open where the match is weak. Clone size is not always given. Where it is, it says once, few, many or a class for expanded clones.

CDR3 | DNA | V | length | J | D | size
CAWSTGQGGGKLFF | TGTGCCTGGAGTACGGGACAGGGGGGTGGAAAACTGTTTTTT | TRBV30 | 14 | TRBJ1-4 | TRBD1 | NA
CASTPGVGGYTF | TGTGCCAGCACTCCAGGGGTCGGAGGCTACACCTTC | TRBV6-5 | 12 | TRBJ1-2 | NA | NA
CATQWRAGQPQHF | TGTGCCACGCAGTGGAGGGCAGGTCAGCCCCAGCATTTT | TRBV24-1 | 13 | TRBJ1-5 | NA | NA
CASSVGVYSNQPQHF | TGTGCCAGCAGCGTAGGCGTTTATAGCAATCAGCCCCAGCATTTT | TRBV9 | 15 | TRBJ1-5 | NA | NA
CASSVGADLAKNIQYF | TGTGCCAGCAGCGTAGGGGCAGACCTAGCCAAAAACATTCAGTACTTC | TRBV9 | 16 | TRBJ2-4 | NA | NA
CAWGRGGSGSLYGYTF | TGTGCCTGGGGACGGGGGGGATCAGGTTCCCTCTATGGCTACACCTTC | TRBV30 | 16 | TRBJ1-2 | NA | NA
CASRPWAGVEKLFF | TGTGCCAGCAGGCCTTGGGCAGGGGTTGAAAAACTGTTTTTT | TRBV6-5 | 14 | TRBJ1-4 | NA | NA
CASKLDGAAGDGYTF | TGTGCCAGCAAACTGGACGGAGCCGCCGGGGATGGCTACACCTTC | TRBV6-6 | 15 | TRBJ1-2 | NA | NA
CASSVWGGAGSTDTQYF | TGTGCCAGCAGCGTATGGGGGGGAGCAGGCAGCACAGATACGCAGTATTTT | TRBV9 | 17 | TRBJ2-3 | TRBD2 | few
CASKRDRAGGELFF | TGTGCCAGCAAGCGGGACAGGGCGGGCGGGGAGCTGTTTTTT | TRBV9 | 14 | TRBJ2-2 | TRBD1 | NA
CASGWDRGSTTYNSPLHF | TGTGCTAGTGGTTGGGACAGGGGGTCTACCACTTATAATTCACCCCTCCACTTT | TRBV12-5 | 18 | TRBJ1-6 | TRBD1 | few
CAWSAGTGNEKLFF | TGTGCCTGGAGCGCCGGGACAGGGAATGAAAAACTGTTTTTT | TRBV30 | 14 | TRBJ1-4 | TRBD1 | NA
CASSTDSDNQPQHF | TGTGCCAGCAGTACCGACAGCGACAATCAGCCCCAGCATTTT | TRBV2 | 14 | TRBJ1-5 | NA | NA
CASSGQGGSPLHF | TGTGCCAGCTCAGGACAGGGTGGTTCACCCCTCCACTTT | TRBV18 | 13 | TRBJ1-6 | TRBD1 | once
CATLTPFSYEQYF | TGTGCCACCTTGACACCTTTTTCCTACGAGCAGTACTTC | TRBV2 | 13 | TRBJ2-7 | NA | NA
CASSPGTASTDTQYF | TGCGCCAGCAGCCCAGGGACAGCTAGCACAGATACGCAGTATTTT | TRBV5-1 | 15 | TRBJ2-3 | TRBD1 | NA
CASSESPGSVSRDGYTF | TGTGCCAGCAGTGAAAGCCCGGGATCCGTTTCCCGGGATGGCTACACCTTC | TRBV6-1 | 17 | TRBJ1-2 | NA | NA
CASSPGTGRYGYTF | TGTGCCAGCAGCCCAGGGACAGGACGCTATGGCTACACCTTC | TRBV7-2 | 14 | TRBJ1-2 | TRBD1 | NA
CASRGTGHQETQYF | TGTGCCAGTAGGGGGACAGGGCACCAAGAGACCCAGTACTTC | TRBV19 | 14 | TRBJ2-5 | TRBD1 | NA
CASSFRQGENTEAFF | TGTGCCAGCAGCTTTCGACAGGGCGAGAACACTGAAGCTTTCTTT | TRBV5-4 | 15 | TRBJ1-1 | TRBD1 | NA
CASTKDIRNTEAFF | TGTGCCAGCACCAAGGACATTCGAAACACTGAAGCTTTCTTT | TRBV2 | 14 | TRBJ1-1 | NA | NA
CASSPGGDEQYF | TGTGCCAGCTCACCAGGAGGGGACGAGCAGTACTTC | TRBV18 | 12 | TRBJ2-7 | NA | once
CASSEWVYGSEAFF | TGTGCCAGCAGTGAATGGGTTTACGGGAGTGAAGCTTTCTTT | TRBV2 | 14 | TRBJ1-1 | NA | NA
CASSQGPDRGEGAFF | TGTGCCAGCAGCCAAGGCCCCGACAGGGGAGAGGGGGCTTTCTTT | TRBV14 | 15 | TRBJ1-1 | TRBD1 | NA
CASTRGYGYTF | TGTGCCAGCACACGGGGCTATGGCTACACCTTC | TRBV6-5 | 11 | TRBJ1-2 | NA | NA
CASNIGGNYGYTF | TGTGCCAGTAATATCGGGGGTAACTATGGCTACACCTTC | TRBV19 | 13 | TRBJ1-2 | NA | NA
CASSQGIGREQETQYF | TGTGCCAGCAGCCAAGGAATAGGGAGAGAACAAGAGACCCAGTACTTC | TRBV3-1/TRBV3-2 | 16 | TRBJ2-5 | NA | NA
CASSLFPGVTEAFF | TGTGCCAGCAGCTTATTTCCGGGGGTCACTGAAGCTTTCTTT | TRBV7-9 | 14 | TRBJ1-1 | NA | NA
CASSPSAVFQGTRATNEKLFF | TGTGCCAGCTCACCTTCCGCGGTATTCCAGGGGACCAGAGCAACTAATGAAAAACTGTTTTTT | TRBV18 | 21 | TRBJ1-4 | NA | NA
CASKFKRTGTDTQYF | TGTGCCAGCAAATTTAAGCGGACAGGAACAGATACGCAGTATTTT | TRBV6-6 | 15 | TRBJ2-3 | TRBD1 | few
CASSLVRQGILIYEQYF | TGTGCCAGCAGCTTGGTGAGACAGGGGATTCTTATATACGAGCAGTACTTC | TRBV5-6 | 17 | TRBJ2-7 | TRBD1 | NA
CSGRAGAGDTQYF | TGCAGCGGCCGAGCGGGGGCCGGAGATACGCAGTATTTT | TRBV29-1 | 13 | TRBJ2-3 | TRBD2 | NA
CASSPAPVGIEAFF | TGTGCCAGCTCACCAGCCCCAGTCGGGATTGAAGCTTTCTTT | TRBV18 | 14 | TRBJ1-1 | NA | NA
CASSAIQGQGIRTAFF | TGTGCCAGCAGTGCAATACAGGGACAGGGAATAAGGACAGCTTTCTTT | TRBV6-1 | 16 | TRBJ1-1 | TRBD1 | NA
CASHGQGLGEKLFF | TGTGCCAGCCATGGACAGGGCCTAGGGGAAAAACTGTTTTTT | TRBV19 | 14 | TRBJ1-4 | TRBD1 | once
CASSTAGGLDTQYF | TGCGCCAGCAGCACAGCGGGGGGGCTAGATACGCAGTATTTT | TRBV5-1 | 14 | TRBJ2-3 | TRBD2 | NA
CASSSGQGAAQPQHF | TGTGCCAGCAGCTCCGGACAGGGGGCGGCTCAGCCCCAGCATTTT | TRBV7-8 | 15 | TRBJ1-5 | TRBD1 | NA
CASSIGSSRGGSGYTF | TGTGCCAGTAGTATAGGGAGTTCGCGTGGCGGTTCTGGCTACACCTTC | TRBV19 | 16 | TRBJ1-2 | NA | NA
CASSEQTGSYGYTF | TGTGCCAGCAGTGAACAGACAGGGAGCTATGGCTACACCTTC | TRBV25-1 | 14 | TRBJ1-2 | TRBD1 | NA
CATSVPGGRNEQFF | TGTGCCACCAGTGTACCGGGAGGGAGGAATGAGCAGTTCTTC | TRBV24-1 | 14 | TRBJ2-1 | TRBD2 | NA
CASSAGLAGPRLKNTGELFF | TGTGCCAGCAGCGCGGGACTAGCGGGACCCCGACTAAAAAACACCGGGGAGCTGTTTTTT | TRBV5-4 | 20 | TRBJ2-2 | TRBD2 | NA
CASSYRGLAGSETQYF | TGTGCCAGCAGTTACCGGGGACTAGCGGGTTCAGAGACCCAGTACTTC | TRBV6-2/TRBV6-3 | 16 | TRBJ2-5 | TRBD2 | NA